Below, 21 T cell receptor beta chains from the same sample are listed, as sequenced in a study of response to subunit inactivated influenza vaccine. TCRdb re-called the RT-PCR reads through MiXCR, storing one row per CDR3 protein. This table has fewer than 550,000 distinct CDR3 sequences, 25% appearing once. Specimen: CD4+ T cells sorted from PBMCs, collected approximately 5 days after vaccination. The receptor source for this set is a man aged 50 to 59 who received an inactivated influenza vaccine.

The genes are TRBV6-5 and TRBJ2-3, with TRBD2 matching 8 bases. The CDR3 runs to 16 residues. Germline CDR1 and CDR2: MNHEY and SVGAGI. J was trimmed by 1 base and V by 1 base; bases with no gene match: 4. The CDR3 coding sequence is TGTGCCAGCAGTTACTTTCGAGCGGGGGGCACAGATACGCAGTATTTT. Translating gives CASSYFRAGGTDTQYF.

CDR3 loop: CASSLVRRSVHEQYF. The CDR3 bases are TGTGCCAGCAGCTTAGTACGGCGAAGCGTCCACGAGCAGTACTTC. The rearrangement uses TRBV7-9 and TRBJ2-7, with D hard to call. Trimming left V 1 base short and J 5 bases short, with 15 bases between. CDR1 is SEHNR and CDR2 is FQNEAQ in the germline V gene (reference sequence). This CDR3 spans 15 amino acids.

This chain uses TRBV3-1 with TRBJ2-1, with 10 nucleotides matching TRBD1. This CDR3 comprises 15 residues. J gave up 7 bases and V 4 bases, and 7 bases lay outside the gene matches. The germline V gene has CDR1 LGHDT and CDR2 YNNKEL (reference sequence). The CDR3 region is CASSPRWTGGNEQFF. CDR3 in DNA: TGTGCCAGCAGCCCACGGTGGACAGGGGGGAATGAGCAGTTCTTC.

V gene TRBV20-1 combines with J gene TRBJ1-1; no definite D call. V was shortened by 5 bases and J by 1 base, with 8 bases between the two germline ends. CDR1 DFQATT and CDR2 SNEGSKA come from the germline V gene (reference sequence). The CDR3 has 12 residues. As DNA, the CDR3 is TGCAGTGCTCAGTTTGGGAACACTGAAGCTTTCTTT. It yields the protein CSAQFGNTEAFF.

Only a few counts were recorded for this clonotype. The V call is TRBV12-3 or TRBV12-4, the J call TRBJ1-2; D is uncertain. CDR3 length equals 13 residues. V lost 3 bases and J lost 4, with 9 bases in between. The CDR3 sequence: CASSLDDRYGYTF. In DNA, the CDR3 is TGTGCCAGCAGTTTGGACGATCGCTATGGCTACACCTTC.

In its sample, this clonotype was seen a few times. The chain uses TRBV5-1 and TRBJ1-2; D unclear. Trimming took 4 bases from V and 2 from J, leaving 9 bases between them. Germline CDR1 and CDR2: SGHRS and YFSETQ. There are 13 residues in the CDR3. The CDR3 DNA is TGCGCCAGCAGCCCTTACCCAAACTATGGCTACACCTTC. This translates into CASSPYPNYGYTF. The full variable domain, with the rest looked up from reference TRBV5-1 and TRBJ1-2, is KAGVTQTPRYLIKTRGQQVTLSCSPISGHRSVSWYQQTPGQGLQFLFEYFSETQRNKGNFPGRFSGRQFSNSRSEMNVSTLELGDSALYLCASSPYPNYGYTFGSGTRLTVV.

The chain recombines TRBV10-3 with TRBJ1-2; tentative D call: TRBD1 (5 bases). The CDR3 contains 13 residues. Per the germline V gene, CDR1 is ENHRY and CDR2 is SYGVKD. Between the trimmed V and J ends, which lost 0 bases and 8 bases, there was a span of 10 bases. DNA for the CDR3: TGTGCCATCAGTGAGTCGCAGGGTTGGGGCTACACCTTC. Protein product: CAISESQGWGYTF.

The V and J genes are TRBV4-1 and TRBJ2-7; perhaps TRBD1 as D (6 bases). Germline lookup yields CDR1 MGHRA and CDR2 YSYEKL. The CDR3 runs to 17 residues. V lost 4 bases to trimming and J lost 1 base, with 20 bases between them. Written as DNA, the CDR3 is TGCGCCAGCAGCCGATACGGCCCGGACAGCCCTTCCTACGAGCAGTACTTC. It encodes CASSRYGPDSPSYEQYF.

This chain connects TRBV5-1 to TRBJ2-1; D might be TRBD1 or TRBD2, each matching 6 bases. The CDR3 runs 13 residues. Germline assignment: CDR1 SGHRS and CDR2 YFSETQ. Trimming removed 1 base at V and 10 bases at J, with 12 bases between. CDR3 in DNA: TGCGCCAGCAGCTTGAGGGGGGCGGACGAGCAGTTCTTC. Protein sequence: CASSLRGADEQFF.

The chain uses TRBV10-1 and TRBJ2-3; the match to TRBD2 covers 9 bases. Germline-derived CDR1 and CDR2 are WNHNN and SYGVQD (reference sequence). Unmatched junction bases numbered 11, after V lost 5 bases and J lost 8 bases. This CDR3 is 15 amino acids long. The CDR3 loop is CASSHLAGKLGTQYF. DNA for the CDR3: TGCGCCAGCAGTCATCTAGCGGGGAAATTGGGTACGCAGTATTTT.

This clonotype turned up a few times. The chain uses TRBV6-1 and TRBJ2-1; TRBD1 matches 9 bases. CDR1 is MNHNS, CDR2 SASEGT, per germline. The CDR3 sequence is 15 residues long. Trimming at V came to 8 bases and at J to 4 bases, leaving 9 bases not matched to a gene. Here the CDR3 reads CASGPPGQGYNEQFF. The CDR3 nucleotides are TGTGCCAGCGGGCCCCCGGGACAGGGATACAATGAGCAGTTCTTC.

V gene TRBV18 combines with J gene TRBJ2-5, with a weak D call TRBD2 (6 bases). Looked up from germline, CDR1 is KGHSH and CDR2 is LQKENI. V was shortened by 3 bases and J by 1 base, with 9 bases between the two germline ends. This CDR3 comprises 14 residues. Here the CDR3 DNA reads TGTGCCAGCTCACCGATTAGCGGCCAAGAGACCCAGTACTTC. This gives the protein CASSPISGQETQYF.

The sample holds a few counts of this clonotype. This chain connects TRBV5-1 to TRBJ2-7; 7 bases map to TRBD1. J was trimmed by 0 bases and V by 7 bases; bases with no gene match: 13. The CDR3 extends over 16 amino acids. Germline V CDR1 and CDR2: SGHRS, YFSETQ. DNA of the CDR3: TGCGCCAGCGGCAAAGCACCGGGACAGTACTCCTACGAGCAGTACTTC. Amino acid sequence: CASGKAPGQYSYEQYF.

Of note for this clonotype: An end of the junction differs from the germline gene, which may be a read error. The chain is built from TRBV12-3 or TRBV12-4 and TRBJ2-7; 11 positions match TRBD2. The CDR3 spans 14 residues. CDR3 nucleotides: TGTGCCAGCAGTCTAGCGGGAGGCTACCACGAGCAGTACTTC. Translation: CASSLAGGYHEQYF.

The V call is TRBV6-1, the J call TRBJ2-5; TRBD1 matches 8 bases. The J segment lost 5 bases and the V segment lost 10 bases, leaving 9 bases of the junction unmatched. Germline-derived CDR1 and CDR2 are MNHNS and SASEGT. CDR3 length: 13 residues. CDR3 nucleotides: TGTGCCACCCGGACAGGGAATGAGGAGACCCAGTACTTC. Amino acid sequence: CATRTGNEETQYF.

V and J are TRBV12-3 or TRBV12-4 and TRBJ1-3; D gene unclear. This CDR3 comprises 14 residues. The V end lost 2 bases, the J end lost 0 bases, and 5 bases lay between the germline ends. CDR3 DNA: TGTGCCAGCAGTTTACAGAGCTCTGGAAACACCATATATTTT. It encodes CASSLQSSGNTIYF.

In its sample, this clonotype was seen a few times. DNA of the CDR3: TGTGCCAGCAGCTTTTCTGGACTAGCGGTACATGAGCAGTTCTTC. Translated: CASSFSGLAVHEQFF. This sequence joins TRBV7-9 and TRBJ2-1, with TRBD2 matching over 10 bases. V lost 3 bases to trimming and J lost 8 bases; unmatched junction nucleotides: 7. This CDR3 is 15 amino acids long. Germline V gene lookup returns CDR1 SEHNR and CDR2 FQNEAQ (reference sequence).

CDR3: CSARTSWSTDTQYF. CDR3 bases: TGCAGTGCTCGGACTAGCTGGAGCACAGATACGCAGTATTTT. The chain employs TRBV20-1 and TRBJ2-3; 8 positions match TRBD2. Germline V CDR1 and CDR2: DFQATT, SNEGSKA (reference sequence). V lost 5 bases and J lost 0; bases outside the gene matches: 4. CDR3 length: 14 amino acids.

The J gene is TRBJ1-1, the V gene TRBV3-1; D ambiguous. V dropped 4 bases and J dropped 9 bases, with 18 bases sitting between them. Germline V lookup: CDR1 LGHDT, CDR2 YNNKEL (reference sequence). This CDR3 comprises 14 residues. The DNA for the CDR3 is TGTGCCAGCAGCCCCGGAGCTAGCGGATCTCAAGCTTTCTTT. Its translation: CASSPGASGSQAFF.

This chain links TRBV9 with TRBJ1-5; tentatively, D is TRBD1 (5 bases). Trimming shortened V by 0 bases and J by 2 bases, and 6 bases separated the two germline ends. Germline values: CDR1 SGDLS, CDR2 YYNGEE. CDR3 size: 14 residues. The CDR3 DNA follows: TGTGCCAGCAGCGTAGCGGGGGGCAATCAGCCCCAGCATTTT. Its protein is CASSVAGGNQPQHF. Drawing the rest from reference TRBV9 and TRBJ1-5, the complete variable domain is DSGVTQTPKHLITATGQRVTLRCSPRSGDLSVYWYQQSLDQGLQFLIQYYNGEERAKGNILERFSAQQFPDLHSELNLSSLELGDSALYFCASSVAGGNQPQHFGDGTRLSIL.

This clonotype has at least ten counts. The J gene is TRBJ2-3, the V gene TRBV4-1; 12 nucleotides align to TRBD1. Germline CDR1 reads MGHRA; CDR2 reads YSYEKL. The CDR3 loop spans 16 amino acids. Trimming took 4 bases from V and 4 from J; bases not matched to a gene: 6. The CDR3 protein is CASSPGQGASADTQYF. CDR3 bases: TGCGCCAGCAGCCCGGGACAGGGGGCGTCCGCAGATACGCAGTATTTT.